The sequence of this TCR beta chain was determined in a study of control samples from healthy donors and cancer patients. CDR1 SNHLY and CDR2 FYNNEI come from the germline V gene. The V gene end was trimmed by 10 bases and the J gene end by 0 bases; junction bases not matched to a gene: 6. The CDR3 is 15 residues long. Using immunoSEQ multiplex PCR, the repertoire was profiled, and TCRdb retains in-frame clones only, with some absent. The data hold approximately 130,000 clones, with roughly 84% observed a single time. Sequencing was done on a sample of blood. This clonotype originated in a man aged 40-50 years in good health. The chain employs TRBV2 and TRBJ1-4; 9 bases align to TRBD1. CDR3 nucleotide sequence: TGTGCCATAATGGGACAGGGTGCAACTAATGAAAAACTGTTTTTT. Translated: CAIMGQGATNEKLFF.